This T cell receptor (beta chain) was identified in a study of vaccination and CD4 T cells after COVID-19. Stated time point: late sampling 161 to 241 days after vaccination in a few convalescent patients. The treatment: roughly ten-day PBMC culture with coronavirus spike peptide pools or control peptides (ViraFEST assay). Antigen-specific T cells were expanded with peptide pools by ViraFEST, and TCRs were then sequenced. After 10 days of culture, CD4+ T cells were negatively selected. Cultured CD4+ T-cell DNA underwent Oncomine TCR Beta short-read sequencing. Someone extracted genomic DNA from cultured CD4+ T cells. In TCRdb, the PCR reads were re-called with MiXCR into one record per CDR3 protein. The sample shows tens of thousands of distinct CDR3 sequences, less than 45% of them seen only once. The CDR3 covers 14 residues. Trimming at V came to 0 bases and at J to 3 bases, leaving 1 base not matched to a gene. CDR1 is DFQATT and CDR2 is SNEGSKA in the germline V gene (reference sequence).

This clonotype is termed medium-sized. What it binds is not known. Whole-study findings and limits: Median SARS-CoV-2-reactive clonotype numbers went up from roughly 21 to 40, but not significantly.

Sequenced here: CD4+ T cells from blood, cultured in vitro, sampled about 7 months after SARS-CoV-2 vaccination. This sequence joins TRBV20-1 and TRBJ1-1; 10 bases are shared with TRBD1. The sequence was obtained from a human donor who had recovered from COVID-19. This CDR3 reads CSARDDRGHTEAFF. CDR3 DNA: TGCAGTGCTAGAGATGACAGGGGGCACACTGAAGCTTTCTTT.